Reported below is one T cell receptor beta chain. Per the original methods: Using reference gene primer amplification, nucleated cell counts were estimated. The assay was immunoSEQ multiplex PCR, and TCRdb's table has in-frame clones only and misses some. V and J calls plus clone size are reproduced from that table; the DNA served to infer D and trimming. The sample shows 250,000 to 350,000 clones, about 87% of them seen only once. The data were taken from a study of blood T cell repertoires in COVID-19. As for the study in general: Specimens from acute and convalescent COVID-19 originated in the United States, Italy and Spain. PBMCs, B-cell-depleted T cells, or T cells were the source of the cDNA or gDNA that made up the material.

The V gene end was trimmed by 4 bases and the J gene end by 4 bases; junction bases not matched to a gene: 19. The CDR3 loop spans 20 amino acids. The sequenced sample consisted of peripheral blood. The chain carries TRBV23-1 and TRBJ1-2, with 12 positions matching TRBD1. TRBV23-1 is classed as an ORF, of uncertain function. This clonotype originated in a woman in her forties or fifties who had recovered from COVID-19. The CDR3 sequence: CASSRTALRDRGHLIYGYTF. CDR3 in DNA: TGCGCCAGCAGTCGAACTGCTCTCCGGGACAGGGGGCATCTTATCTATGGCTACACCTTC.